This T cell receptor beta chain emerged from a study of shared T cell receptors in the human thymus. Assay used: immunoSEQ multiplex PCR; TCRdb lists only in-frame clones, some missing. The sample lists under 450,000 clones, more than 85% occurring once. Sequenced material: thymocytes. This TCR was recovered from a human donor.

Here the CDR3 DNA reads TGTGCCAGCAGCCAAGGGGGGGCGGAGCGGAACACCGGGGAGCTGTTTTTT. Residues: CASSQGGAERNTGELFF. The rearrangement links TRBV9 to TRBJ2-2, with TRBD2 as a possible D gene (7 bases). The CDR3 has 17 amino acids. V was clipped by 4 bases and J by 1 base, with 17 bases between them. The germline V gene encodes CDR1 SGDLS and CDR2 YYNGEE.